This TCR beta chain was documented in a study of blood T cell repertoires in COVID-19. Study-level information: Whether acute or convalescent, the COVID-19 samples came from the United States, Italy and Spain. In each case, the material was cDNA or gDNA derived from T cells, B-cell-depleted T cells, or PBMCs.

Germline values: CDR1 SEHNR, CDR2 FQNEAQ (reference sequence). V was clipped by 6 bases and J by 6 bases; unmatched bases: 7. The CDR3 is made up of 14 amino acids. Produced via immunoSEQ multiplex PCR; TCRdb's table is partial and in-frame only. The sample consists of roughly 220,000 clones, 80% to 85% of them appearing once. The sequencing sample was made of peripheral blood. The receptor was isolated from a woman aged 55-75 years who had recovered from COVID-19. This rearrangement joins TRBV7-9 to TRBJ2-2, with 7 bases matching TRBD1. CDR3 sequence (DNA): TGTGCCAGCAGTCGGGCAGGGGGTCCCGGGGAGCTGTTTTTT. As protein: CASSRAGGPGELFF.